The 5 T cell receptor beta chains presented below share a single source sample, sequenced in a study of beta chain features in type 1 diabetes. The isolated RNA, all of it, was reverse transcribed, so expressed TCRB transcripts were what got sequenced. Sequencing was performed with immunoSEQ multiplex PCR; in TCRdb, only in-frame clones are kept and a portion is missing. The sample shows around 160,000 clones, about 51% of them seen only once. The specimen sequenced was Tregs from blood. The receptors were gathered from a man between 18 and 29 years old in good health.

CDR3 amino acids: CASSSRGADTQYF. DNA of the CDR3: TGTGCCAGTAGTTCCCGAGGCGCGGATACGCAGTATTTT. The V gene is TRBV19, the J gene TRBJ2-3; D gene ambiguous. CDR1 is LNHDA and CDR2 is SQIVND in the germline V gene (reference sequence). This CDR3 has 13 amino acids. V lost 5 bases to trimming and J lost 6 bases, with 12 bases between them.

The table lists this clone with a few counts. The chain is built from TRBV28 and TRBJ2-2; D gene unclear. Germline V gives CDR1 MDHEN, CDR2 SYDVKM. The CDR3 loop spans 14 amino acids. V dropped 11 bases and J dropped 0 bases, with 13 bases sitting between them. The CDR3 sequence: CAGRRHSNTGELFF. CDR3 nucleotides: TGTGCCGGGCGTCGCCACTCGAACACCGGGGAGCTGTTTTTT.

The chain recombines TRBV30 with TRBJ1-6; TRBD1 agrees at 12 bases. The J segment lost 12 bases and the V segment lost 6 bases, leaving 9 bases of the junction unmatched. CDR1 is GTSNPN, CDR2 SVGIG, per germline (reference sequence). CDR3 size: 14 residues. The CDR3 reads CACGGQGARVPLHF. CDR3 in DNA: TGTGCCTGCGGGGGACAGGGGGCGCGTGTACCCCTCCACTTT.

The CDR3 reads CASSIETLAGYTF. The CDR3 region has the DNA TGTGCCAGTAGTATAGAGACGCTAGCTGGCTACACCTTC. The chain combines TRBV19 with TRBJ1-2; D gene uncertain. In germline, CDR1 is LNHDA, CDR2 SQIVND (reference sequence). Trimming shortened V by 0 bases and J by 7 bases, and 9 bases separated the two germline ends. CDR3 size: 13 residues.

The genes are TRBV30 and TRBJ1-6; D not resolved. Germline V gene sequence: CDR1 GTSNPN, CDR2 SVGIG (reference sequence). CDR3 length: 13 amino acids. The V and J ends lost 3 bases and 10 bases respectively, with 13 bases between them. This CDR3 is CAWSPGWRSPLHF. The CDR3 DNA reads TGTGCCTGGAGCCCGGGGTGGAGGTCACCCCTCCACTTT.